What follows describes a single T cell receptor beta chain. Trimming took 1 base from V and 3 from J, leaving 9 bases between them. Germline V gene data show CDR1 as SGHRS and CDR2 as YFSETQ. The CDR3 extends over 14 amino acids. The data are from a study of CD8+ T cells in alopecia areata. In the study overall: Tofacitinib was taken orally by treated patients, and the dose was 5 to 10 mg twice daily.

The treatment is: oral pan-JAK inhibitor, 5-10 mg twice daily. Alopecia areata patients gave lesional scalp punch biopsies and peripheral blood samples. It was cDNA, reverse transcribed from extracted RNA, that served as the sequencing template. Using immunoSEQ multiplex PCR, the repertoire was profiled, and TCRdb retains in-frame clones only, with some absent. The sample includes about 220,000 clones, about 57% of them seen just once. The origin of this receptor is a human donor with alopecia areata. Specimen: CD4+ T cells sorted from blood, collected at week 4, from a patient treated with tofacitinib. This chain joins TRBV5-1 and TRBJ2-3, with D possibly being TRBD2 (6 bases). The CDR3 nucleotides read TGCGCCAGCAGCTTGCAGGCGGGGACAGATACGCAGTATTTT. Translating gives CASSLQAGTDTQYF.